Listed below are T cell receptor beta chains from one sample, sequenced in a study of blood T cell repertoires in COVID-19. Only in-frame clones appear in the TCRdb table, and some are missing; sequencing was by immunoSEQ multiplex PCR. The table lists some 150,000 clones, less than 90% of them singletons. Input material: PBMCs or T cells enriched from blood (not recorded which). These receptors were taken from a woman between 50 and 59 years old who had been exposed to COVID-19. CDR3s include the opening cysteine and the closing phenylalanine or tryptophan. Each record gives: J gene, D gene, V gene, clone size, CDR3 DNA, CDR3 protein. A D gene is named only where the DNA matches it firmly. For some rows the clone size is stated as once, few or many, or as a class when expanded; others skip it.

J: TRBJ1-1
D: .
V: TRBV18
size: .
DNA: TGTGCCAGCTTCAGAAGAAACACTGAAGCTTTCTTT
CDR3: CASFRRNTEAFF

J: TRBJ1-2
D: .
V: TRBV19
size: once
DNA: TGTGCCAGTAGTCATTCGACAGGAAACTTTAACTATGGCTACACCTTC
CDR3: CASSHSTGNFNYGYTF

J: TRBJ2-1
D: TRBD2
V: TRBV27
size: .
DNA: TGTGCCAGCAGTCGGATGGGAGCGGGAGCCTACAATGAGCAGTTCTTC
CDR3: CASSRMGAGAYNEQFF

J: TRBJ2-6
D: TRBD1
V: TRBV5-1
size: .
DNA: TGCGCCAGCAGCTCAGGGTGGGACAGGGGGCTCGCTGGGGCCAACGTCCTGACTTTC
CDR3: CASSSGWDRGLAGANVLTF

J: TRBJ2-7
D: .
V: TRBV6-1
size: .
DNA: TGTGCCAGCAGTGACCGCTACGAGCAGTACTTC
CDR3: CASSDRYEQYF

J: TRBJ1-2
D: .
V: TRBV6-6
size: many
DNA: TGTGCCAGCAGCGCCGCGGTTTCGACTTATGGCTACACCTTC
CDR3: CASSAAVSTYGYTF

J: TRBJ1-1
D: TRBD1
V: TRBV5-4
size: .
DNA: TGTGCCAGCAGCTTGGGTGGACAGGGTAGGTTGAACACTGAAGCTTTCTTT
CDR3: CASSLGGQGRLNTEAFF

J: TRBJ2-1
D: TRBD2
V: TRBV10-3
size: .
DNA: TGTGCCATCAGTGGGGGGACTAGCGGGAGAGACAATGAGCAGTTCTTC
CDR3: CAISGGTSGRDNEQFF

J: TRBJ2-1
D: TRBD2
V: TRBV11-2
size: .
DNA: TGTGCCAGCAGCCTTGTGGCGGGAGTTTATAATGAGCAGTTCTTC
CDR3: CASSLVAGVYNEQFF

J: TRBJ2-7
D: TRBD1
V: TRBV28
size: .
DNA: TGTGCCAGCAGTTTCCGGGACAGGGGCAACTACGAGCAGTACTTC
CDR3: CASSFRDRGNYEQYF

J: TRBJ2-3
D: .
V: TRBV27
size: .
DNA: TGTGCCAGCAGAAGAACCCAGCGGGATACGCAGTATTTT
CDR3: CASRRTQRDTQYF

J: TRBJ2-3
D: TRBD2
V: TRBV20-1
size: .
DNA: TGCAGTGCTAGTCCCAAGCGGGGGGCTCCAGATACGCAGTATTTT
CDR3: CSASPKRGAPDTQYF

J: TRBJ2-2
D: TRBD2
V: TRBV5-1
size: .
DNA: TGCGCCAGCAGCACGGGACTAGCGGGAGGCCACGGGGAGCTGTTTTTT
CDR3: CASSTGLAGGHGELFF

J: TRBJ1-2
D: TRBD1
V: TRBV2
size: .
DNA: TGTGCCAGCAGTGCGCAGGGGGACTATGGCTACACCTTC
CDR3: CASSAQGDYGYTF

J: TRBJ2-3
D: TRBD2
V: TRBV5-1
size: .
DNA: TGCGCCAGCAGCTTGTTCGGGACTAGCGGGATCACAGATACGCAGTATTTT
CDR3: CASSLFGTSGITDTQYF

J: TRBJ1-2
D: TRBD1
V: TRBV7-8
size: .
DNA: TGTGCCAGCAGCTTAGGAGGGACAGGGTGGTATGGCTACACCTTC
CDR3: CASSLGGTGWYGYTF

J: TRBJ2-7
D: TRBD1
V: TRBV7-9
size: few
DNA: TGTGCCAGCAGCTTAACAGGACAGGGGGCCTACGAGCAGTACTTC
CDR3: CASSLTGQGAYEQYF

J: TRBJ1-1
D: TRBD1
V: TRBV11-2
size: .
DNA: TGTGCCAGCAGCGGACAGGGAGGTTTAACTGAAGCTTTCTTT
CDR3: CASSGQGGLTEAFF

J: TRBJ1-4
D: TRBD1
V: TRBV5-4
size: once
DNA: TGTGCCAGCAGCTTGGGACAGGGCTCAGGGGAAAAACTGTTTTTT
CDR3: CASSLGQGSGEKLFF

J: TRBJ1-4
D: TRBD1
V: TRBV19
size: .
DNA: TGTGCCAGTAGGCGGCAGGGGGCTGCAACTAATGAAAAACTGTTTTTT
CDR3: CASRRQGAATNEKLFF

J: TRBJ2-7
D: TRBD2
V: TRBV5-4
size: .
DNA: TGTGCCAGCAGCTTTCGCCTAGCGGGACCGTACGAGCAGTACTTC
CDR3: CASSFRLAGPYEQYF

J: TRBJ1-5
D: .
V: TRBV3-1/TRBV3-2
size: .
DNA: TGTGCCAGCAGCCGAGTAGGGGGAAATCAGCCCCAGCATTTT
CDR3: CASSRVGGNQPQHF

J: TRBJ1-3
D: TRBD1
V: TRBV5-1
size: .
DNA: TGCGCCAGCAGCCAGGGGGGAACCGCGAACCCCATATATTTT
CDR3: CASSQGGTANPIYF

J: TRBJ1-6
D: TRBD1
V: TRBV25-1
size: .
DNA: TGTGCCAGCAGTGAATTCTCCAGACAGGGGAATTCACCCCTCCACTTT
CDR3: CASSEFSRQGNSPLHF

J: TRBJ2-1
D: .
V: TRBV6-5
size: once
DNA: TGTGCCAGCAGGAAACTAGCAGGCTCCTACAATGAGCAGTTCTTC
CDR3: CASRKLAGSYNEQFF

J: TRBJ2-7
D: .
V: TRBV5-8
size: .
DNA: TGTGCCAGCAGACTCGCACAGGGATACGAGCAGTACTTC
CDR3: CASRLAQGYEQYF

J: TRBJ1-2
D: .
V: TRBV18
size: .
DNA: TGTGCCAGCTCACCAGTCGGGAACTCAAACTATGGCTACACCTTC
CDR3: CASSPVGNSNYGYTF

J: TRBJ1-2
D: .
V: TRBV11-2
size: .
DNA: TGTGCCAGCAGAACCCTGCGGGGGAGTCTTGAGGACTATGGCTACACCTTC
CDR3: CASRTLRGSLEDYGYTF

J: TRBJ1-1
D: .
V: TRBV4-3
size: .
DNA: TGCGCCAGCAGCCAGTACAGGGACACTGAAGCTTTCTTT
CDR3: CASSQYRDTEAFF

J: TRBJ2-3
D: TRBD2
V: TRBV7-2
size: .
DNA: TGTGCCAGCAGCACCTCTAGCGGGAGCGGTTCAGATACGCAGTATTTT
CDR3: CASSTSSGSGSDTQYF

J: TRBJ1-2
D: TRBD1
V: TRBV28
size: .
DNA: TGTGCCAGCAGTTTAGCGGGACAGCCGCCGATCTATGGCTACACCTTC
CDR3: CASSLAGQPPIYGYTF

J: TRBJ1-3
D: TRBD1
V: TRBV10-3
size: .
DNA: TGTGCCACGGCCCCGGGACAGCTTTCTGGAAACACCATATATTTT
CDR3: CATAPGQLSGNTIYF

J: TRBJ2-2
D: .
V: TRBV6-1
size: .
DNA: TGTGCCAGCAGTGAAGCTCGACAGCCCAACACCGGGGAGCTGTTTTTT
CDR3: CASSEARQPNTGELFF

J: TRBJ2-7
D: .
V: TRBV6-8
size: .
DNA: TGTGCCAGCACCTGGGACACGGCGCCCTACGAGCAGTACTTC
CDR3: CASTWDTAPYEQYF

J: TRBJ2-7
D: .
V: TRBV7-2
size: .
DNA: TGTGCCAGCAGCTTAGGAGGGACTGGAAGGTACGAGCAGTACTTC
CDR3: CASSLGGTGRYEQYF

J: TRBJ2-7
D: TRBD1
V: TRBV27
size: .
DNA: TGTGCCAGCCGCCCCGATCGGACAGGCCTCTACGAGCAGTACTTC
CDR3: CASRPDRTGLYEQYF

J: TRBJ2-5
D: TRBD2
V: TRBV29-1
size: many
DNA: TGCAGCGTCCCCGGGACTAGCGGGAGGGAAGAGACCCAGTACTTC
CDR3: CSVPGTSGREETQYF

J: TRBJ1-5
D: TRBD1
V: TRBV6-5
size: few
DNA: TGTGCCAGCTCGCCTACAGGGGGACAAGGTCAGCCCCAGCATTTT
CDR3: CASSPTGGQGQPQHF

J: TRBJ2-7
D: .
V: TRBV6-5
size: .
DNA: TGTGCCAGCAGTTACGCTAGTTCCCAAATCGGATACGAGCAGTACTTC
CDR3: CASSYASSQIGYEQYF

J: TRBJ2-5
D: .
V: TRBV5-4
size: once
DNA: TGTGCCAGCAGCTCGGTCCGCCGGGAGACCCAGTACTTC
CDR3: CASSSVRRETQYF

J: TRBJ1-2
D: .
V: TRBV19
size: .
DNA: TGTGCCAGTAGACCCGACAGGACTGGGAAGGGCTACACCTTC
CDR3: CASRPDRTGKGYTF